The rows below give T cell receptor beta chains drawn from one sample of a study of cytomegalovirus exposure and HLA in healthy donors. The assay was immunoSEQ multiplex PCR, and TCRdb's table has in-frame clones only and misses some. The sample records about 120,000 clones, 75% being singletons. Sequencing input: PBMCs. The source of these receptors is a woman aged 18-30 years in good health and CMV-seronegative. Both conserved end residues are part of each CDR3. The D gene is left open where the match is weak. Some rows have no size entry. The others give once, few or many, or a class for an expanded clone.

TGTGCCAGCAGCTCGGCTTTACAGGCCTATAATTCACCCCTCCACTTT,CASSSALQAYNSPLHF,16,-,-,TRBJ1-6,TRBV5-4
TGTGCCAGCAGTTACGGCCAGGGGAACACTGAAGCTTTCTTT,CASSYGQGNTEAFF,14,few,-,TRBJ1-1,TRBV6-5
TGTGCCAGCAGTTACTACGAGCAGTACTTC,CASSYYEQYF,10,-,-,TRBJ2-7,TRBV6-1
TGCGCCAGCAGCCAATCTGGCCCCACCCGGAGTCAGCCCCAGCATTTT,CASSQSGPTRSQPQHF,16,-,-,TRBJ1-5,TRBV4-1
TGTGCCAGCAGCGTAGAGGGACAGAGCACAGATACGCAGTATTTT,CASSVEGQSTDTQYF,15,-,TRBD1,TRBJ2-3,TRBV9
TGCAGCGTCGGCTACGGACAGCAGACTCGAAAACCAGACTCCCAACGCTCCTACAATGAGCAGTTCTTC,CSVGYGQQTRKPDSQRSYNEQFF,23,few,-,TRBJ2-1,TRBV29-1
TGTGCCAGCAGCCCTACAGGGGGGAAAGGAAACACCATATATTTT,CASSPTGGKGNTIYF,15,-,TRBD1,TRBJ1-3,TRBV7-3
TGCGCCAGCAGCTTGGCGGGTCCCGGTCAGCCCCAGCATTTT,CASSLAGPGQPQHF,14,-,-,TRBJ1-5,TRBV5-1
TGCGCCAGCAGTGCACTTCCGAACACTGAAGCTTTCTTT,CASSALPNTEAFF,13,once,-,TRBJ1-1,TRBV10-2
TGTGCCAGCAGTGAAGCGCTCGGGACAGGGGGCAGGTTTGGCAATCAGCCCCAGCATTTT,CASSEALGTGGRFGNQPQHF,20,once,TRBD1,TRBJ1-5,TRBV6-1
TGTGCCAGCAGCCCGCTGGGACAAAGGAACACTGAAGCTTTCTTT,CASSPLGQRNTEAFF,15,-,-,TRBJ1-1,TRBV6-6
TGTGCCAGTAAGAAAGTACAGGGCGAGACAGATACGCAGTATTTT,CASKKVQGETDTQYF,15,-,-,TRBJ2-3,TRBV19
TGTGCCACCAGCAGAATGACGGGGGGGCCGCAAGAGACCCAGTACTTC,CATSRMTGGPQETQYF,16,once,TRBD2,TRBJ2-5,TRBV15
TGTGCCAGCAGTTCTCCTCTAGACAGGGCCATGAATACGCAGTATTTT,CASSSPLDRAMNTQYF,16,-,TRBD1,TRBJ2-3,TRBV28
TGCAGCGTTGTGTTCAGGGGCGATCCCCCCCTCCACTTT,CSVVFRGDPPLHF,13,few,-,TRBJ1-6,TRBV29-1
TGTGCCAGCAATCTAGACTCCTACAATGAGCAGTTCTTC,CASNLDSYNEQFF,13,-,-,TRBJ2-1,TRBV2
TGTGCCAGCACCATCAGGGGAGGGGGTGGATATGGCTACACCTTC,CASTIRGGGGYGYTF,15,-,-,TRBJ1-2,TRBV28
TGTGCCTGGACCCAACTCGGGGGGCGGGAAAAACTGTTTTTT,CAWTQLGGREKLFF,14,-,-,TRBJ1-4,TRBV30
TGCAGCGTTGAAAGGACAGGGGGTATTGATACGCAGTATTTT,CSVERTGGIDTQYF,14,-,TRBD1,TRBJ2-3,TRBV29-1
TGTGCCAGCAGTTATCTAGGGACAGTGATCGGGGAGCTGTTTTTT,CASSYLGTVIGELFF,15,-,TRBD1,TRBJ2-2,TRBV6-6
TGTGCCAGCAGCCACAGGGAGTGGAATCAGCCCCAGCATTTT,CASSHREWNQPQHF,14,-,-,TRBJ1-5,TRBV28
TGCGCCAGCAGCGTTGGGGGGTCCTACAATGAGCAGTTCTTC,CASSVGGSYNEQFF,14,-,-,TRBJ2-1,TRBV5-1
TGTGCCAGCAGTCTCAGCGGCTACGAGCAGTACTTC,CASSLSGYEQYF,12,-,-,TRBJ2-7,TRBV27
TGTGCCAGCAGCTGGGGCCTGTCTCAGGCTTTCTTT,CASSWGLSQAFF,12,-,-,TRBJ1-1,TRBV7-9
TGTGCCTACTTGCCCGGGACAGGGGTAACTGGGGCCAACGTCCTGACTTTC,CAYLPGTGVTGANVLTF,17,-,TRBD1,TRBJ2-6,TRBV30
TGCAGCGTTGAAATTCCGGGGGTCGAGCAGTACTTC,CSVEIPGVEQYF,12,once,-,TRBJ2-7,TRBV29-1